This T cell receptor (beta chain) was captured in a study of cytomegalovirus exposure and HLA in healthy donors. In the study overall: Samples from HLA-typed donors yielded 65 million to 90 million unique TCRs in an early data release.

The V gene's germline CDR1 is MNHEY and CDR2 SMNVEV (reference sequence). The CDR3 spans 18 residues. Trimming pared 3 bases from V and 1 base from J, leaving 19 bases between. 60 Vbeta and 13 Jbeta primers were used in PCR. Only in-frame clones appear in the TCRdb table, and some are missing; sequencing was by immunoSEQ multiplex PCR. The sample holds about 160,000 clones, roughly 65% seen once. Remarks on this clone: What it binds is unknown.

General study results and limits: The authors later found HLA-associated TCR beta chains more clonally expanded than equally common others. Using the classifier, cytomegalovirus status was reportedly diagnosed with high specificity and sensitivity. CMV serostatus was the sole immune exposure data available.

The clonotype was recovered from a woman aged 18 to 35 in good health and CMV-seropositive. V usage is TRBV27 and J usage is TRBJ2-1; D is possibly TRBD2 (6 bases). Sequencing was performed on PBMCs. The CDR3 sequence is CASSFRRVSLGSYNEQFF. As DNA, the CDR3 is TGTGCCAGCAGTTTCCGGAGGGTTAGCTTGGGGTCCTACAATGAGCAGTTCTTC.